This paragraph covers one T cell receptor (beta chain) sequence. Its antigen is currently unknown. Trimming cost V 4 bases and J 4 bases; bases outside gene matches: 3. Germline loops: CDR1 MNHEY, CDR2 SMNVEV (reference sequence). This CDR3 region has 15 residues. The sample comes from a study of cytomegalovirus exposure and HLA in healthy donors. Notes on the study in general: What TCR beta sequences reportedly achieved was accurate prediction of HLA-A and HLA-B alleles in most subjects. Diagnosis of cytomegalovirus status made by the classifier reportedly showed high specificity and sensitivity. Donors were assumed by presence/absence analyses to have roughly uniform sequencing depth. Some public TCRs appeared in many individuals, while most sequences were rare.

The PCR ran on 60 Vbeta and 13 Jbeta primers. Method: immunoSEQ multiplex PCR; TCRdb's copy keeps in-frame clones and lacks some. Among 150,000 to 200,000 clones, roughly 80% were seen once, and the ten largest hold roughly 7.8%. The J gene is TRBJ2-6, the V gene TRBV27; 8 nucleotides match TRBD1. The sample taken for sequencing was PBMCs. The sequence was collected from a woman in her forties in good health and CMV-seropositive. CDR3 bases: TGTGCCAGCAGTTCCCAGGGGGCCGGGGCCAACGTCCTGACTTTC. Residues: CASSSQGAGANVLTF.